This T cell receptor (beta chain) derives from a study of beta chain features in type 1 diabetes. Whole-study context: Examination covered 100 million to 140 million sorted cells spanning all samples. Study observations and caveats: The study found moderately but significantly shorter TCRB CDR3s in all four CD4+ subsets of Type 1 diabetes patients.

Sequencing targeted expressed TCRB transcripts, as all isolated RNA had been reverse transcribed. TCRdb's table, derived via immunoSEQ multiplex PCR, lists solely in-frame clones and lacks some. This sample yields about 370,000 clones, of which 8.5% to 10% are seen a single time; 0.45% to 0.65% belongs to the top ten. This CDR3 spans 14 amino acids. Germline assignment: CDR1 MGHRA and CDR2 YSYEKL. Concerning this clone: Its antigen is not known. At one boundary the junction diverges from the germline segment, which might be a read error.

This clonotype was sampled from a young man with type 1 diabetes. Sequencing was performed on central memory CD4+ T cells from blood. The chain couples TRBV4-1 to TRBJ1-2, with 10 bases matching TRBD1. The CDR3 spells CASSQGQGVLGYTF. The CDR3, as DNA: TGCGCCAGCAGTCAAGGACAGGGGGTTCTTGGCTACACCTTC.